A single sample is the source of the 5 T cell receptor beta chains below, sequenced in a study. Only in-frame clones appear in the TCRdb table, and some are missing; sequencing was by immunoSEQ multiplex PCR. The sample holds under 90,000 clones, around 95% seen once. Input material: PBMCs. The receptors derive from a man aged 35 to 55 with rheumatoid arthritis.

The chain carries TRBV7-9 and TRBJ1-1, with a tentative D call TRBD1 (5 bases). The CDR3 runs 15 residues. Trimming removed 5 bases from V and 1 base from J, with 14 bases in between. Germline CDR1 SEHNR, CDR2 FQNEAQ (reference sequence). This CDR3 reads CASSTTTGQNTEAFF. The CDR3 region has the DNA TGTGCCAGCAGCACTACCACAGGCCAGAACACTGAAGCTTTCTTT.

This clone has only one observation. This chain uses TRBV10-3 with TRBJ2-7; TRBD2 is a possible D gene (5 bases). The CDR3 totals 15 residues. Germline V gene data show CDR1 as ENHRY and CDR2 as SYGVKD. V lost 3 bases and J lost 2, with 14 bases in between. CDR3 amino acids: CAISDGMNSPYEQYF. The DNA of the CDR3 is TGTGCCATCAGTGACGGGATGAATAGCCCCTACGAGCAGTACTTC.

The chain has TRBV3-1 (or the pseudogene TRBV3-2) and TRBJ1-2, with D maybe TRBD1 (5 bases). Deletions cut 3 bases from V and 6 bases from J, with 20 bases between. The CDR3 sequence is 16 residues long. Germline V gives CDR1 LGHDT, CDR2 YNNKEL (reference sequence). DNA for the CDR3: TGTGCCAGCAGCCAGAGGGGTGGAGGGTTAAATAATGGCTACACCTTC. Translated: CASSQRGGGLNNGYTF.

The rearrangement joins TRBV2 to TRBJ1-2, with 8 bases aligning to TRBD1. The CDR3 consists of 14 residues. After removal of 6 bases from V and 2 bases from J, the junction contained 5 bases not matched to a gene. Per germline, CDR1 SNHLY and CDR2 FYNNEI. The CDR3 sequence: CASRGGTGNYGYTF. The CDR3, as DNA: TGTGCCAGCAGGGGGGGGACAGGCAACTATGGCTACACCTTC.

The chain couples TRBV30 to TRBJ2-2; D possibly uses TRBD1 or TRBD2 (5 bases each). CDR3 length: 14 amino acids. In germline, CDR1 is GTSNPN, CDR2 SVGIG (reference sequence). With 2 bases removed from V and 4 bases from J, the gap between germline ends came to 11 bases. The DNA of the CDR3 is TGTGCCTGGAGTCAGGGACCCACCACCGGGGAGCTGTTTTTT. The encoded protein is CAWSQGPTTGELFF.